Following are 27 T cell receptor beta chains from one sample sequenced in a study of T-cell reconstitution after alpha-beta-depleted transplantation in children. Preparation of the TCRbeta library was carried out with unique molecular identifiers. Using its own MiXCR run on the PCR reads, TCRdb lists one record per CDR3 protein. The data hold 900,000 or so distinct CDR3 sequences, with 15% to 20% observed a single time. Sequenced material: PBMCs, mostly from graft donor cells, taken 360 days after TCRalphabeta/CD19-depleted stem cell transplant. Source of these receptors: a male patient younger than 18 who had a stem cell transplant for acute lymphoblastic leukemia, so the T cells may come from the graft donor.

Only a few counts were recorded for this clonotype. The J gene is TRBJ2-5, the V gene TRBV12-3 or TRBV12-4; 8 nucleotides agree with TRBD2. The CDR3 runs 14 residues. V trimming: 8 bases; J trimming: 4 bases; junction bases outside the gene matches: 9. CDR3 sequence (DNA): TGTGCCAGCGGCGCGGGGGGCCTGGGAGAGACCCAGTACTTC. Translation: CASGAGGLGETQYF.

The chain is built from TRBV7-2 and TRBJ2-3; D is unresolved. Trimming stripped 1 base from V and 2 bases from J, with 10 bases between. CDR1 and CDR2 (germline): SGHTA, FQGNSA. The CDR3 contains 15 residues. The DNA of the CDR3 is TGTGCCAGCAGCTTAGAGGTTAGCTACACAGATACGCAGTATTTT. It codes for CASSLEVSYTDTQYF.

This clonotype was observed a few times. The chain has TRBV2 and TRBJ2-2; TRBD1 matches 8 bases. CDR3 length: 17 residues. V gave up 6 bases and J gave up 6 bases; unmatched junction bases: 15. CDR1 is SNHLY, CDR2 FYNNEI, per germline. In nucleotides, the CDR3 is TGTGCCAGCAGCATATCCTACAGGGGGAGTCTCTCCGGGGAGCTGTTTTTT. Its protein is CASSISYRGSLSGELFF.

The chain recombines TRBV5-1 with TRBJ2-1; D remains unclear. The CDR3 contains 12 residues. Germline lookup yields CDR1 SGHRS and CDR2 YFSETQ. V lost 0 bases, J lost 9 bases, and 7 bases lay in between. CDR3 protein: CASSLGIPEQFF. The DNA for the CDR3 is TGCGCCAGCAGCTTGGGGATTCCTGAGCAGTTCTTC.

This clonotype was found a few times. This rearrangement joins TRBV5-1 to TRBJ2-1; tentatively, D is TRBD1 (6 bases). The germline gives CDR1 SGHRS, CDR2 YFSETQ. The CDR3 sequence is 14 residues long. With 1 base removed from V and 10 bases from J, the gap between germline ends came to 15 bases. DNA for the CDR3: TGCGCCAGCAGCTTGTTTGAGGGGGTAGAGGAGCAGTTCTTC. It translates to CASSLFEGVEEQFF.

This clonotype was seen a few times. CDR3 region: CASSQGKREVFYNEQFF. CDR3 DNA sequence: TGTGCCAGCAGCCAAGGAAAGCGGGAGGTATTCTACAATGAGCAGTTCTTC. J is TRBJ2-1 and V is TRBV14; 9 nucleotides match TRBD2. V gave up 1 base and J gave up 3 bases; unmatched junction bases: 7. This CDR3 region has 17 residues. Germline V lookup: CDR1 SGHDN, CDR2 FVKESK.

The rearrangement joins TRBV29-1 to TRBJ2-7, with 8 bases that match TRBD2. J lost 4 bases, V lost 5 bases, and 10 bases had no gene match. The CDR3 is 14 residues long. Germline V lookup: CDR1 SQVTM, CDR2 ANQGSEA. The CDR3 coding sequence is TGCAGCGTTTTGGGCGGGAGGCCTACTTACGAGCAGTACTTC. Translated, it gives CSVLGGRPTYEQYF.

Turning to this clonotype: It may be a read error: a sequence one base away is much more abundant. The rearrangement links TRBV20-1 to TRBJ2-1, with 9 bases fitting TRBD2. CDR3 length: 14 residues. Per germline, CDR1 DFQATT and CDR2 SNEGSKA (reference sequence). The CDR3 nucleotides read TGCAGTGCTTCTGGCGGGAGGGCCTACAATGAGCAGTGCTTC. It encodes CSASGGRAYNEQCF.

The rearrangement joins TRBV15 to TRBJ1-6; weak D call: TRBD1 (6 bases). Germline V gene data show CDR1 as LNHNV and CDR2 as YYDKDF (reference sequence). Trimming pared 4 bases from V and 9 bases from J, leaving 16 bases between. The CDR3 has 15 residues. Here the CDR3 reads CATSNDRMDSSPLHF. The CDR3 coding sequence is TGTGCCACCAGCAATGACAGGATGGATTCTTCACCCCTCCACTTT. Full variable domain (missing parts from reference TRBV15 and TRBJ1-6): DAMVIQNPRYQVTQFGKPVTLSCSQTLNHNVMYWYQQKSSQAPKLLFHYYDKDFNNEADTPDNFQSRRPNTSFCFLDIRSPGLGDTAMYLCATSNDRMDSSPLHFGNGTRLTVT.

This clonotype has a handful of counts. The chain joins TRBV20-1 to TRBJ2-7, with TRBD2 matching 8 bases. Germline V gene sequence: CDR1 DFQATT, CDR2 SNEGSKA (reference sequence). V lost 1 base, J lost 5 bases, and 4 bases stayed unmatched. The CDR3 spans 13 residues. In nucleotides, the CDR3 is TGCAGTGCTAGAGTTCTAGCGGGTAACGAGCAGTACTTC. The encoded protein is CSARVLAGNEQYF.

This clonotype was seen more than once but under ten times. V usage is TRBV5-1 and J usage is TRBJ2-7; D ambiguous. Per the germline V gene, CDR1 is SGHRS and CDR2 is YFSETQ. This CDR3 is 13 amino acids long. Trimming took 0 bases from V and 12 from J, leaving 16 bases between them. CDR3 nucleotide sequence: TGCGCCAGCAGCTTGGCCGAAACGGGTCGTGCGTACTTC. This codes for CASSLAETGRAYF.

The rearrangement uses TRBV5-1 and TRBJ2-1, with a possible D match to TRBD2 (6 bases). The CDR3 has 16 residues. V lost 0 bases and J lost 7, with 17 bases in between. CDR1 is SGHRS, CDR2 YFSETQ, per germline. The CDR3 loop is CASSLGSGSWFNEQFF. CDR3 bases: TGCGCCAGCAGCTTGGGTTCCGGGAGTTGGTTTAATGAGCAGTTCTTC.

This clonotype was detected only a few times. The V call is TRBV25-1, the J call TRBJ2-7, with D unresolved. Trimming removed 3 bases from V and 7 bases from J, with 7 bases in between. Per germline, CDR1 MGHDK and CDR2 SYGVNS. This CDR3 has 11 amino acids. DNA for the CDR3: TGTGCCAGCAGTGACGGTGTGGAGCAGTACTTC. Translated, it gives CASSDGVEQYF.

This clonotype was recorded at least ten times. Relative to the germline gene, one junction end is altered; a read error may explain this. This chain joins TRBV5-1 and TRBJ2-5; the match to TRBD1 covers 7 bases. The CDR3 totals 14 residues. Germline V gives CDR1 SGHRS, CDR2 YFSETQ. In DNA form, the CDR3 reads TGTGCCAGCAGTTTGCTAGGGGGCGGGGAGACCCAGTACTTC. It encodes CASSLLGGGETQYF.

This chain links TRBV9 with TRBJ2-3; 11 bases match TRBD2. Germline V gene sequence: CDR1 SGDLS, CDR2 YYNGEE. The CDR3 runs to 16 residues. V was pared by 3 bases and J by 4 bases, with 7 bases of the junction left unmatched. CDR3 DNA: TGTGCCAGCAGCGCCTTTGGACTAGCGGGTCCAGATACGCAGTATTTT. This translates into CASSAFGLAGPDTQYF.

This clonotype has just a few counts. This rearrangement joins TRBV4-1 to TRBJ2-7, with 7 bases lining up with TRBD1. The CDR3 has 20 residues. Germline V CDR1 and CDR2: MGHRA, YSYEKL. V was pared by 0 bases and J by 4 bases, with 21 bases of the junction left unmatched. CDR3 bases: TGCGCCAGCAGCCAAGATCGCCTTAAAGGGGGCAGGGGCCCGGGATACGAGCAGTACTTC. Translating it yields CASSQDRLKGGRGPGYEQYF.

Details on this clonotype: This may be a read error, as it is one base from a much larger clone. The chain recombines TRBV5-1 with TRBJ2-1, with 8 bases identical to TRBD2. There are 17 residues in the CDR3. Germline V CDR1 and CDR2: SGHRS, YFSETQ. CDR3 DNA: TGCGCCAGCAGCTTTATCCCTCAGGGACTAGACAAACATGAGGAGTTCTTC. This sequence encodes CASSFIPQGLDKHEEFF.

This clonotype was counted many times. The chain joins TRBV7-6 to TRBJ2-1, with a tentative D call TRBD2 (7 bases). The CDR3 totals 15 residues. Trimming shortened V by 5 bases and J by 0 bases, and 11 bases separated the two germline ends. Germline V lookup: CDR1 SGHVS, CDR2 FNYEAQ. The CDR3 region has the DNA TGTGCCAGCAGCCCTAGGGGGGGCTCCTACAATGAGCAGTTCTTC. It codes for CASSPRGGSYNEQFF.

This clonotype has only one observation. The genes are TRBV20-1 and TRBJ2-1; 8 bases fit TRBD2. Germline V gives CDR1 DFQATT, CDR2 SNEGSKA (reference sequence). J gave up 0 bases and V 5 bases, and 0 bases lay outside the gene matches. The CDR3 is made up of 13 amino acids. CDR3 coding DNA: TGCAGTGCTCGGGAGGGCTCCTACAATGAGCAGTTCTTC. The encoded protein is CSAREGSYNEQFF.

This clonotype appeared a few times. The J gene is TRBJ2-7, the V gene TRBV5-1; D is uncertain. V was cut by 3 bases and J by 2 bases, with 18 bases left in between. Germline V gene data show CDR1 as SGHRS and CDR2 as YFSETQ. CDR3 length equals 16 residues. The CDR3 sequence is CASSSHVPGGTYEQYF. In nucleotides, the CDR3 is TGCGCCAGCAGCTCCCATGTCCCCGGCGGAACCTACGAGCAGTACTTC.

The chain couples TRBV12-3 or TRBV12-4 to TRBJ2-2; TRBD1 matches 7 bases. CDR3 length: 16 residues. Trimming removed 5 bases from V and 4 bases from J; junction bases left unmatched: 10. CDR3 sequence: CASSEGAKVVTGELFF. In nucleotides, the CDR3 is TGTGCCAGCAGTGAGGGGGCGAAAGTGGTCACCGGGGAGCTGTTTTTT.

The rearrangement uses TRBV4-1 and TRBJ2-3, with 7 bases that match TRBD2. This CDR3 has 15 residues. V trimming: 7 bases; J trimming: 6 bases; junction bases outside the gene matches: 13. The germline V gene has CDR1 MGHRA and CDR2 YSYEKL. In DNA, the CDR3 is TGCGCCAGCAACCGAATGGGCGGGAGTTGGGATACGCAGTATTTT. This sequence encodes CASNRMGGSWDTQYF.

V and J are TRBV27 and TRBJ2-7, with 7 bases identical to TRBD2. Trimming cost V 0 bases and J 6 bases; bases outside gene matches: 5. CDR3 length: 14 residues. The germline V gene has CDR1 MNHEY and CDR2 SMNVEV (reference sequence). CDR3: CASSLSRLAGEQYF. CDR3 sequence (DNA): TGTGCCAGCAGTTTATCGAGACTAGCTGGCGAGCAGTACTTC.

This clonotype was seen repeatedly, ten times or more. This chain links TRBV12-5 with TRBJ2-3; 7 bases are a match to TRBD1. Germline V gene data show CDR1 as LGHNT and CDR2 as FRNRAP. The CDR3 runs to 15 residues. The V gene end was trimmed by 5 bases and the J gene end by 3 bases; junction bases not matched to a gene: 8. CDR3 residues: CASGPGTVGTDTQYF. The CDR3 DNA reads as TGTGCTAGTGGTCCCGGGACAGTGGGTACAGATACGCAGTATTTT.

The V call is TRBV7-9, the J call TRBJ2-7; D perhaps matches TRBD2 (7 bases). The V end lost 1 base, the J end lost 0 bases, and 16 bases lay between the germline ends. This CDR3 has 17 amino acids. The germline V gene has CDR1 SEHNR and CDR2 FQNEAQ (reference sequence). This chain's CDR3 is CASSLELRRGPSYEQYF. The CDR3 bases are TGTGCCAGCAGCTTAGAATTACGGCGGGGGCCCTCCTACGAGCAGTACTTC.

This clonotype showed up just a few times. The chain carries TRBV28 and TRBJ1-2, with a tentative D call TRBD1 (6 bases). The CDR3 runs to 15 residues. Germline V gene lookup returns CDR1 MDHEN and CDR2 SYDVKM. V lost 2 bases and J lost 6, with 16 bases in between. The CDR3 coding sequence is TGTGCCAGCAGTTTAATGGGGGGCGCGGTCGATGGCTACACCTTC. It is translated as CASSLMGGAVDGYTF.

The chain uses TRBV7-9 and TRBJ2-7, with D unclear. Between the trimmed V and J ends, which lost 8 bases and 0 bases, there was a span of 11 bases. CDR1 SEHNR and CDR2 FQNEAQ come from the germline V gene (reference sequence). The CDR3 is made up of 13 amino acids. The CDR3 region has the DNA TGTGCCAGCGGGCAGTCTCACTCCTACGAGCAGTACTTC. It codes for CASGQSHSYEQYF.